A single sample gave rise to the 23 T cell receptor beta chains below, sequenced in a study of blood T cell repertoires in COVID-19. Generated by immunoSEQ multiplex PCR, the TCRdb table keeps only in-frame clones and is missing some. Of hundreds of thousands of clones in the sample, 86% are singletons; the top ten hold less than 15%. The sample taken for sequencing was peripheral blood. The receptors were gathered from a woman in her 70s with COVID-19, enrolled during active disease.

The chain is built from TRBV29-1 and TRBJ2-3; possibly TRBD2 for D (6 bases). The V and J ends lost 7 bases and 1 base respectively, with 12 bases between them. Germline V gives CDR1 SQVTM, CDR2 ANQGSEA. This CDR3 region has 13 residues. DNA of the CDR3: TGCAGCGATGACGGGGGACGCACAGATACGCAGTATTTT. Its protein product is CSDDGGRTDTQYF.

This chain joins TRBV24-1 and TRBJ2-1; D not certain. Looked up from germline, CDR1 is KGHDR and CDR2 is SFDVKD. V lost 2 bases and J 9 bases, leaving 13 bases between the germline ends. The CDR3 runs 14 residues. The DNA of the CDR3 is TGTGCCACCAGTGATTCGATAGTGACGGGTGAGCAGTTCTTC. This sequence encodes CATSDSIVTGEQFF.

The J gene is TRBJ2-5, the V gene TRBV7-2; weak D call: TRBD1 (7 bases). Per germline, CDR1 SGHTA and CDR2 FQGNSA. The CDR3 extends over 15 amino acids. V was pared by 4 bases and J by 2 bases, with 14 bases between. CDR3 coding DNA: TGTGCCAGCAGCTGGACAGGAGCGGGTCAAGAGACCCAGTACTTC. The encoded protein is CASSWTGAGQETQYF.

This chain joins TRBV5-4 and TRBJ1-2; 8 bases align to TRBD1. Germline loops: CDR1 SGHNT, CDR2 YYREEE (reference sequence). The CDR3 covers 15 residues. V was clipped by 3 bases and J by 1 base; unmatched bases: 5. CDR3 sequence reads: CASSSGQVVNYGYTF. The CDR3 coding sequence is TGTGCCAGCAGCTCGGGACAGGTGGTTAACTATGGCTACACCTTC. Complete variable domain (other parts from reference TRBV5-4 and TRBJ1-2): ETGVTQSPTHLIKTRGQQVTLRCSSQSGHNTVSWYQQALGQGPQFIFQYYREEENGRGNFPPRFSGLQFPNYSSELNVNALELDDSALYLCASSSGQVVNYGYTFGSGTRLTVV.

The chain has TRBV6-5 and TRBJ1-4; TRBD1 aligns across 10 bases. CDR1 is MNHEY and CDR2 is SVGAGI in the germline V gene. Trimming cost V 4 bases and J 7 bases; bases outside gene matches: 3. This CDR3 has 14 amino acids. The chain's CDR3 is CASSSRQGAEKLFF. The CDR3 region has the DNA TGTGCCAGCAGTTCCCGACAGGGGGCTGAAAAACTGTTTTTT.

CDR3 sequence (DNA): TGTGCCTGGACCGGACTTAGCTCCTACAATGAGCAGTTCTTC. This codes for CAWTGLSSYNEQFF. The chain uses TRBV30 and TRBJ2-1; tentatively, D is TRBD2 (5 bases). This CDR3 is built from 14 residues. Trimming removed 4 bases at V and 0 bases at J, with 10 bases between. CDR1 is GTSNPN, CDR2 SVGIG, per germline (reference sequence).

This sequence joins TRBV20-1 and TRBJ1-3; 8 nucleotides align to TRBD1. The CDR3 is 11 amino acids. The germline V gene encodes CDR1 DFQATT and CDR2 SNEGSKA (reference sequence). Losses at the gene ends were 5 bases for V and 10 bases for J; bases not matched to a gene: 4. The CDR3 DNA sequence: TGCAGTGCTCAGACAGGGGAGACCATATATTTT. Translating it yields CSAQTGETIYF.

The chain recombines TRBV29-1 with TRBJ1-2; 10 nucleotides align to TRBD1. CDR1 SQVTM and CDR2 ANQGSEA come from the germline V gene. The CDR3 length is 18 residues. V was clipped by 1 base and J by 3 bases; unmatched bases: 14. The CDR3 nucleotides are TGCAGCGTTGAAGTCCTGACAGGGGGCGCTTGGGCTGACTATGGCTACACCTTC. Translation: CSVEVLTGGAWADYGYTF. Complete variable domain (other parts from reference TRBV29-1 and TRBJ1-2): SAVISQKPSRDICQRGTSLTIQCQVDSQVTMMFWYRQQPGQSLTLIATANQGSEATYESGFVIDKFPISRPNLTFSTLTVSNMSPEDSSIYLCSVEVLTGGAWADYGYTFGSGTRLTVV.

The rearrangement joins TRBV3-1 (or the pseudogene TRBV3-2) to TRBJ2-3; D call uncertain. The germline V gene has CDR1 LGHDT and CDR2 YNNKEL (reference sequence). The CDR3 length is 13 residues. The germline V and J ends were trimmed by 2 bases and 0 bases, with 3 bases remaining between them. DNA for the CDR3: TGTGCCAGCAGCCAACTAAGCACAGATACGCAGTATTTT. It is translated as CASSQLSTDTQYF.

The rearrangement links TRBV7-2 to TRBJ1-5; TRBD1 matches at 8 bases. CDR3 size: 16 residues. Germline V gene sequence: CDR1 SGHTA, CDR2 FQGNSA. With 5 bases clipped from V and 2 bases from J, the junction kept 8 bases outside the gene matches. The CDR3 loop is CASSPGQGTGNQPQHF. In DNA, the CDR3 is TGTGCCAGCAGCCCTGGACAGGGTACTGGCAATCAGCCCCAGCATTTT.

The chain couples TRBV27 to TRBJ2-7; D possibly corresponds to TRBD1 (6 bases). The V and J ends lost 6 bases and 6 bases respectively, with 21 bases between them. Germline assignment: CDR1 MNHEY and CDR2 SMNVEV (reference sequence). The CDR3 runs to 15 residues. CDR3 DNA: TGTGCCAGCAGCCAGGCCGGGAACCAGGGGACCGAGCAGTACTTC. Translating it yields CASSQAGNQGTEQYF.

This clone was recorded once. This rearrangement joins TRBV4-3 to TRBJ1-1; D remains ambiguous. V was cut by 0 bases and J by 4 bases, with 12 bases left in between. CDR3 length: 15 amino acids. Germline lookup yields CDR1 LGHNA and CDR2 YSLEER. The CDR3 here is CASSQDVGSGTEAFF. The CDR3 nucleotides are TGCGCCAGCAGCCAAGATGTTGGGTCGGGCACTGAAGCTTTCTTT.

The rearrangement joins TRBV30 to TRBJ2-3, with 12 bases lining up with TRBD2. Per the germline V gene, CDR1 is GTSNPN and CDR2 is SVGIG (reference sequence). CDR3 size: 15 residues. With 1 base clipped from V and 3 bases from J, the junction kept 2 bases outside the gene matches. The CDR3 sequence is CAWSELAGGTDTQYF. As DNA, the CDR3 is TGTGCCTGGAGTGAACTAGCGGGGGGAACAGATACGCAGTATTTT. Together with reference TRBV30 and TRBJ2-3, the CDR3 gives the full variable domain: SQTIHQWPATLVQPVGSPLSLECTVEGTSNPNLYWYRQAAGRGLQLLFYSVGIGQISSEVPQNLSASRPQDRQFILSSKKLLLSDSGFYLCAWSELAGGTDTQYFGPGTRLTVL.

The chain employs TRBV12-5 and TRBJ1-3; D is perhaps TRBD1 (6 bases). The length of the CDR3 is 18 residues. Trimming pared 1 base from V and 0 bases from J, leaving 16 bases between. The V gene's germline CDR1 is LGHNT and CDR2 FRNRAP. This CDR3 is CASGLAPRQAASGNTIYF. The CDR3 region has the DNA TGTGCTAGTGGTTTGGCCCCGCGACAGGCCGCCTCTGGAAACACCATATATTTT.

This chain connects TRBV27 to TRBJ1-1, with unresolved D. This CDR3 is built from 13 residues. Per the germline V gene, CDR1 is MNHEY and CDR2 is SMNVEV (reference sequence). V lost 0 bases and J lost 7, with 9 bases in between. This CDR3 reads CASSLSRPHEAFF. DNA of the CDR3: TGTGCCAGCAGTTTATCGAGGCCACATGAAGCTTTCTTT.

This clone was observed a handful of times. The chain has TRBV11-2 and TRBJ2-5; 7 bases align to TRBD2. There are 12 residues in the CDR3. V shed 0 bases, J shed 12 bases, and the junction held 4 bases outside the gene matches. Germline V CDR1 and CDR2: SGHAT, FQNNGV. The CDR3, as DNA: TGTGCCAGCAGCTTAGATGGGGGGGAGGAGTACTTC. Protein: CASSLDGGEEYF.

The chain employs TRBV2 and TRBJ1-6, with 8 bases aligning to TRBD1. The CDR3 covers 16 residues. The J segment lost 10 bases and the V segment lost 7 bases, leaving 15 bases of the junction unmatched. Germline CDR1 and CDR2: SNHLY and FYNNEI. The CDR3 is CASTTNGQGLGSPLHF. DNA of the CDR3: TGTGCCAGCACCACGAATGGACAGGGCTTGGGCTCACCCCTCCACTTT.

This clone occurred many times. The chain carries TRBV9 and TRBJ1-1; D is unresolved. The CDR3 loop spans 14 amino acids. The ends were cut back, 0 bases at V and 7 bases at J, with 13 bases in the middle. CDR1 is SGDLS, CDR2 YYNGEE, per germline. CDR3 sequence (DNA): TGTGCCAGCAGCGTAGAACAGACCACGATTGAAGCTTTCTTT. Its protein product is CASSVEQTTIEAFF.

The rearrangement joins TRBV2 to TRBJ2-2; 8 bases agree with TRBD1. Trimming cost V 6 bases and J 4 bases; bases outside gene matches: 7. Germline CDR1 reads SNHLY; CDR2 reads FYNNEI. This CDR3 has 15 residues. The CDR3 loop reads CASRLGTGSTGELFF. The CDR3 coding sequence is TGTGCCAGCAGGCTCGGGACAGGTAGCACCGGGGAGCTGTTTTTT.

V is TRBV2 and J is TRBJ2-2; 10 bases agree with TRBD2. Per germline, CDR1 SNHLY and CDR2 FYNNEI. The CDR3 spans 14 residues. The J segment lost 4 bases and the V segment lost 7 bases, leaving 3 bases of the junction unmatched. CDR3 DNA: TGTGCCAGCATTATAGCGGGGGGCACCGGGGAGCTGTTTTTT. Protein: CASIIAGGTGELFF.

The chain couples TRBV27 to TRBJ2-1, with 12 bases identical to TRBD1. The CDR3 consists of 15 residues. Trimming cost V 3 bases and J 10 bases; bases outside gene matches: 7. Germline CDR1 reads MNHEY; CDR2 reads SMNVEV (reference sequence). The CDR3 region is CASSFWDRGRREQFF. For the CDR3, the DNA is TGTGCCAGCAGTTTTTGGGACAGGGGGCGTAGGGAGCAGTTCTTC.

The chain uses TRBV19 and TRBJ1-6; tentatively, D is TRBD1 (5 bases). CDR1 is LNHDA, CDR2 SQIVND, per germline (reference sequence). The CDR3 length is 17 residues. Trimming took 1 base from V and 13 from J, leaving 23 bases between them. CDR3 DNA sequence: TGTGCCAGTAGTATAGCCCCGACGGGCCAGGGAGGGTGGCCCCTCCACTTT. Translated: CASSIAPTGQGGWPLHF. The full variable domain, its missing parts supplied by reference TRBV19 and TRBJ1-6, is DGGITQSPKYLFRKEGQNVTLSCEQNLNHDAMYWYRQDPGQGLRLIYYSQIVNDFQKGDIAEGYSVSREKKESFPLTVTSAQKNPTAFYLCASSIAPTGQGGWPLHFGNGTRLTVT.

This clone has at least ten counts. The chain uses TRBV10-2 and TRBJ2-3; tentatively, D is TRBD2 (6 bases). V lost 2 bases and J 5 bases, leaving 14 bases between the germline ends. This CDR3 region has 15 residues. Germline CDR1 reads WSHSY; CDR2 reads SAAADI. CDR3 sequence: CASSERLGSGDTQYF. For the CDR3, the DNA is TGCGCCAGCAGTGAGAGACTAGGGTCCGGAGATACGCAGTATTTT.